This is a list of T cell receptor beta chains from one sample in a study of blood T cell repertoires in COVID-19. Sequencing was performed with immunoSEQ multiplex PCR; in TCRdb, only in-frame clones are kept and a portion is missing. The sample includes roughly 220,000 clones, 70% to 90% of them seen just once. The source material was peripheral blood. These receptors all stem from a woman aged 45-60 years with COVID-19, enrolled during active disease. Each CDR3 is given without its conserved first and last residue.

j_call: TRBJ2-1
v_call: TRBV6-1
cdr3_aa: ASSEMPPGGTGPYNEQF

j_call: TRBJ1-6
v_call: TRBV2
cdr3_aa: ASSGDRNHSPLH

j_call: TRBJ2-1
v_call: TRBV24-1
cdr3_aa: ATTDPLNQGDEQF

j_call: TRBJ2-3
v_call: TRBV5-1
cdr3_aa: ASSMDRGRGTDTQY

j_call: TRBJ2-3
v_call: TRBV4-2
cdr3_aa: ASSRTSGVDTQY

j_call: TRBJ1-1
v_call: TRBV10-3
cdr3_aa: AISELSGVNTEAF

j_call: TRBJ1-2
v_call: TRBV5-1
cdr3_aa: ASSPRGGAGGYT

j_call: TRBJ1-2
v_call: TRBV27
cdr3_aa: ASSTGQGWSRGYT

j_call: TRBJ1-5
v_call: TRBV4-3
cdr3_aa: ASSQDLRQPQH

j_call: TRBJ1-2
v_call: TRBV25-1
cdr3_aa: ASLRGENYGYT

j_call: TRBJ1-4
v_call: TRBV28
cdr3_aa: ASSSGTRGSNEKLF

j_call: TRBJ2-5
v_call: TRBV9
cdr3_aa: ASSFLAGGQGETQY

j_call: TRBJ1-6
v_call: TRBV30
cdr3_aa: AWSSTGVGSPLH

j_call: TRBJ1-5
v_call: TRBV5-6
cdr3_aa: ASSLGQKNQPQH

j_call: TRBJ1-2
v_call: TRBV5-1
cdr3_aa: ASSSEGVNGYT

j_call: TRBJ2-2
v_call: TRBV11-1
cdr3_aa: ASSSTGGTGELF

j_call: TRBJ1-2
v_call: TRBV2
cdr3_aa: ASSATGLVYT

j_call: TRBJ2-3
v_call: TRBV6-6
cdr3_aa: ASSYSGGGAMDTQY

j_call: TRBJ1-4
v_call: TRBV7-2
cdr3_aa: ASSLTWRPGGNEKLF

j_call: TRBJ1-5
v_call: TRBV6-6
cdr3_aa: ASGYYRGNQPQH

j_call: TRBJ1-1
v_call: TRBV14
cdr3_aa: ASSQGLTNTEAF

j_call: TRBJ2-5
v_call: TRBV29-1
cdr3_aa: STIQGAVETQY

j_call: TRBJ1-2
v_call: TRBV19
cdr3_aa: ASSIGAGGYT

j_call: TRBJ1-2
v_call: TRBV3-1/TRBV3-2
cdr3_aa: ASSQGGQIYKGYT

j_call: TRBJ1-4
v_call: TRBV29-1
cdr3_aa: SVEIGGGMGEKLF

j_call: TRBJ1-5
v_call: TRBV6-2/TRBV6-3
cdr3_aa: ASSQTGVGNQPQH

j_call: TRBJ2-2
v_call: TRBV27
cdr3_aa: ASSPYRVLGPGELF

j_call: TRBJ2-5
v_call: TRBV12-5
cdr3_aa: ASGPDSQETQY

j_call: TRBJ1-1
v_call: TRBV18
cdr3_aa: ASSPKGEGEAF

j_call: TRBJ2-3
v_call: TRBV28
cdr3_aa: ASGGGGTDTQY

j_call: TRBJ1-5
v_call: TRBV24-1
cdr3_aa: ATAKGDQPQH

j_call: TRBJ2-1
v_call: TRBV27
cdr3_aa: ASSLGVRAGTDEQF

j_call: TRBJ1-1
v_call: TRBV7-3
cdr3_aa: ASSLNWAGSPTEAF

j_call: TRBJ2-1
v_call: TRBV19
cdr3_aa: ASSPRGQNYNEQF

j_call: TRBJ1-6
v_call: TRBV9
cdr3_aa: ASSESGHGNSPLH

j_call: TRBJ2-3
v_call: TRBV24-1
cdr3_aa: ATSDPVPGTGHTDTQY

j_call: TRBJ2-3
v_call: TRBV10-3
cdr3_aa: AITVLAGGSTQY

j_call: TRBJ1-2
v_call: TRBV11-2
cdr3_aa: ASSLNHPQRTNYGYT

j_call: TRBJ2-5
v_call: TRBV3-1/TRBV3-2
cdr3_aa: ASSQDISGGFQETQY

j_call: TRBJ2-5
v_call: TRBV19
cdr3_aa: ASSIAGQGAETQY

j_call: TRBJ2-3
v_call: TRBV3-1/TRBV3-2
cdr3_aa: ASSQDRRTALRGTQY

j_call: TRBJ1-1
v_call: TRBV29-1
cdr3_aa: SVGTGPMNTEAF

j_call: TRBJ1-2
v_call: TRBV28
cdr3_aa: ASSLGRAWGYT

j_call: TRBJ1-1
v_call: TRBV24-1
cdr3_aa: ATRGGLNTEAF

j_call: TRBJ1-2
v_call: TRBV11-2
cdr3_aa: ASTLGQDNYGYT

j_call: TRBJ2-2
v_call: TRBV6-5
cdr3_aa: ASSRSWGDTGELF

j_call: TRBJ2-3
v_call: TRBV2
cdr3_aa: ASSVFQRGGYTDTQY

j_call: TRBJ2-5
v_call: TRBV11-2
cdr3_aa: ASSSAGAGGRVIRETQY

j_call: TRBJ2-3
v_call: TRBV5-1
cdr3_aa: ASRASGGTSTDTQY

j_call: TRBJ1-1
v_call: TRBV9
cdr3_aa: ASSVMGRDTEAF